The 7 T cell receptor beta chains below were found in one sample sequenced in a study of shared clonotypes between healthy human individuals. Profiled with immunoSEQ multiplex PCR; TCRdb holds only in-frame clones, not every one. The sample comprises 650,000 to 700,000 clones, about 90% of which are singletons, and 30% to 35% rests with the top ten. Sequencing was performed on memory CD8+ T cells from PBMCs. Subset in this sample: CD45RO+ cells pooled with CCR7-negative TemRA cells. The source is a man between 18 and 35 years old in good health. Some clones in this sample may be carry-over from other donors' samples.

V and J are TRBV18 and TRBJ2-5; 7 nucleotides agree with TRBD2. The J call is uncertain, as TRBJ2-7 better fits the DNA end. CDR3 length: 15 amino acids. Germline V gene data show CDR1 as KGHSH and CDR2 as LQKENI. CDR3 coding DNA: TGTGCCAGCTCACTCGTCGGACTAGTCGGCTACGAGCAGTACTTC. This sequence encodes CASSLVGLVGYEQYF.

The chain employs TRBV7-9 and TRBJ2-7; D possibly corresponds to TRBD1 (6 bases). V gave up 3 bases and J gave up 4 bases, with 10 bases separating them. The CDR3 is made up of 13 amino acids. CDR1 SEHNR and CDR2 FQNEAQ come from the germline V gene (reference sequence). CDR3 sequence (DNA): TGTGCCAGCAGCTTTGGACAGCAATACGAGCAGTACTTC. The encoded protein is CASSFGQQYEQYF.

The chain recombines TRBV7-8 with TRBJ1-2; the D gene is possibly TRBD1 (6 bases). V lost 4 bases and J lost 3, with 15 bases in between. This CDR3 is 15 amino acids long. CDR1 and CDR2 (germline): SGHVS, FQNEAQ. Here the CDR3 DNA reads TGTGCCAGCAGCTCGCTCAGGGGACCAGACTATGGCTACACCTTC. Translated: CASSSLRGPDYGYTF. The complete variable domain, with remaining parts taken from reference TRBV7-8 and TRBJ1-2, reads GAGVSQSPRYKVAKRGQDVALRCDPISGHVSLFWYQQALGQGPEFLTYFQNEAQLDKSGLPSDRFFAERPEGSVSTLKIQRTQQEDSAVYLCASSSLRGPDYGYTFGSGTRLTVV.

The gene calls are TRBV11-2 and TRBJ2-7; TRBD2 agrees at 7 bases. The germline CDR1 and CDR2 sequences are SGHAT and FQNNGV. The junction had 2 bases not matched to a gene; V was cut back by 3 bases and J by 3 bases. This CDR3 is 13 amino acids long. CDR3 DNA sequence: TGTGCCAGCAGCTTCTCTAGCGGCTACGAGCAGTACTTC. Translation gives CASSFSSGYEQYF.

The chain recombines TRBV9 with TRBJ2-5; no firm D call. CDR1 SGDLS and CDR2 YYNGEE come from the germline V gene. The germline V and J ends were trimmed by 6 bases and 1 base, with 19 bases remaining between them. The CDR3 extends over 16 amino acids. Here the CDR3 reads CASTSTYPSSQETQYF. The CDR3 DNA sequence: TGTGCCAGCACCTCAACCTACCCCAGTTCCCAAGAGACCCAGTACTTC.

J is TRBJ1-1 and V is TRBV27, with 7 bases that match TRBD1. V dropped 4 bases and J dropped 0; count of bases not matched to a gene: 8. Germline-derived CDR1 and CDR2 are MNHEY and SMNVEV (reference sequence). CDR3 length equals 16 residues. This CDR3 is CASSSQGVRMNTEAFF. In DNA form, the CDR3 reads TGTGCCAGCAGTTCGCAGGGGGTACGCATGAACACTGAAGCTTTCTTT.

Remarks on this clone: A single base separates this from a much larger clone, so it may be a read error. The CDR3 nucleotides are TGTGCCAGCAGCTTCACAGATACGCAGTATTTT. This sequence encodes CASSFTDTQYF. The V call is TRBV5-6, the J call TRBJ2-3; D gene uncertain. This CDR3 region has 11 residues. Trimming left V 2 bases short and J 2 bases short, with 0 bases between. CDR1 SGHDT and CDR2 YYEEEE come from the germline V gene.